This entry describes one TCR beta chain. Its cognate antigen is unknown. Trimming removed 0 bases at V and 3 bases at J, with 9 bases between. CDR1 is MNHNS and CDR2 is SASEGT in the germline V gene. CDR3 length: 14 residues. This entry comes from a study of shared clonotypes between healthy human individuals. Study-wide points: Shared clonotypes across all four donors exceeded non-shared ones in generation probability. For naive CD4 cells, around 5% of clonotypes were shared across a handful of donors.

The method was immunoSEQ multiplex PCR; TCRdb's version includes in-frame clones alone and lacks a portion of them. Here the sample spans roughly 2.5 million clones, more than 90% being singletons. The source is a man between 18 and 29 years old in good health. The genes are TRBV6-1 and TRBJ2-7; D not resolved. Sequencing was carried out using naive CD4+ T cells sorted from blood. Stated subset: CD45RA+ positively selected. CDR3 region: CASSEALIGYEQYF. In DNA, the CDR3 is TGTGCCAGCAGTGAAGCGCTTATAGGCTACGAGCAGTACTTC.